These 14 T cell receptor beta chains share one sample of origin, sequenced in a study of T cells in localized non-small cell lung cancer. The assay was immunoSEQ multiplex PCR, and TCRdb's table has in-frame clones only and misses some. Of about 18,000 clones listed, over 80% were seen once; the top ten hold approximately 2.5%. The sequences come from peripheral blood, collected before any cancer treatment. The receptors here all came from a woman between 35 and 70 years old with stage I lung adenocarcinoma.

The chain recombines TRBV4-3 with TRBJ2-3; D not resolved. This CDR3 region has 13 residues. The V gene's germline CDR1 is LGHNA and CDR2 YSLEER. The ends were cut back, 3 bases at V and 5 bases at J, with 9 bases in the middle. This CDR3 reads CASSQRLQDTQYF. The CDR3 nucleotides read TGCGCCAGCAGCCAGAGATTACAAGATACGCAGTATTTT.

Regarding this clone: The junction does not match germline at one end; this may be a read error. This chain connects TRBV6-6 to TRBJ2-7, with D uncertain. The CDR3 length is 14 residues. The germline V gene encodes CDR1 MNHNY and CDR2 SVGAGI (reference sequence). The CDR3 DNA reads TGTGCCAGCCGTTACGGAGCGAACTCCTACGAGCAGTACTTC. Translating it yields CASRYGANSYEQYF.

The CDR3, as DNA: TGCGCCAGCAGCACCTACGGGGGAGGAGGAGGCTACACCTTC. It encodes CASSTYGGGGGYTF. The chain combines TRBV4-3 with TRBJ1-2; maybe TRBD1 (5 bases). Trimming left V 5 bases short and J 8 bases short, with 18 bases between. The CDR3 has 14 residues. Germline CDR1 is LGHNA and CDR2 is YSLEER.

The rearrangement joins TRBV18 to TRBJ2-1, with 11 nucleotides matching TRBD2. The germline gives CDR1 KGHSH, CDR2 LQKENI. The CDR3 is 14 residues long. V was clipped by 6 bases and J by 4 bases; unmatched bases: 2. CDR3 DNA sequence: TGTGCCAGCTCGGGGACTAGCGGATACAATGAGCAGTTCTTC. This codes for CASSGTSGYNEQFF.

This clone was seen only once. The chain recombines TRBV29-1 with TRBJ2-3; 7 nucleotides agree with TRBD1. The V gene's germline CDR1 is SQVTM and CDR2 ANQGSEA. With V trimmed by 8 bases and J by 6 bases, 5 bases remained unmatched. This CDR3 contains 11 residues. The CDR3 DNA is TGCAGCTTGGGCAGGGGGGATACGCAGTATTTT. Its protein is CSLGRGDTQYF.

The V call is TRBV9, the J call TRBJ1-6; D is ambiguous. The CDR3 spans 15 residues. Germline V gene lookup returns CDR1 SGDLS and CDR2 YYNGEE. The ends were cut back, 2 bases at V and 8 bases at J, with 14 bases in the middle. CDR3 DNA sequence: TGTGCCAGCAGCGTCTCACCGGACCCAGATTCACCCCTCCACTTT. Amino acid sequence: CASSVSPDPDSPLHF.

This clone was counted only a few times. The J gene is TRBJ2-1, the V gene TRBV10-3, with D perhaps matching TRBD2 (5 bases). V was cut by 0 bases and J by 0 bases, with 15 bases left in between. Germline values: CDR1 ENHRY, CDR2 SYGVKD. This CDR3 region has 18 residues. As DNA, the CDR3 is TGTGCCATCAGTGAGTCGAGGGCTAGCCAGAGCTCCTACAATGAGCAGTTCTTC. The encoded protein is CAISESRASQSSYNEQFF.

CDR3 bases: TGTGCCAGCAGCCGCGACAGGGGGCTCACAGATACGCAGTATTTT. Translating it yields CASSRDRGLTDTQYF. The gene calls are TRBV7-3 and TRBJ2-3; 10 positions match TRBD1. Germline CDR1 reads SGHTA; CDR2 reads FQGTGA. V was pared by 5 bases and J by 2 bases, with 4 bases of the junction left unmatched. This CDR3 spans 15 amino acids.

DNA of the CDR3: TGTGCCAGCAGCAAATCGGGACAGAACACCGGGGAGCTGTTTTTT. Translation: CASSKSGQNTGELFF. The chain recombines TRBV11-3 with TRBJ2-2, with a tentative D call TRBD1 (6 bases). The CDR3 contains 15 residues. Deletions cut 5 bases from V and 1 base from J, with 11 bases between. CDR1 is SGHNT, CDR2 YENEEA, per germline.

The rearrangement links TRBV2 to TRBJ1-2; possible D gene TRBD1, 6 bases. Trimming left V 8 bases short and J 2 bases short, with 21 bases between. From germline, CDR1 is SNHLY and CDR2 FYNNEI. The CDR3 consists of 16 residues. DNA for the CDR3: TGTGCCAGCTACTCTGGAGAACAGGGCTCCAACTATGGCTACACCTTC. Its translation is CASYSGEQGSNYGYTF.

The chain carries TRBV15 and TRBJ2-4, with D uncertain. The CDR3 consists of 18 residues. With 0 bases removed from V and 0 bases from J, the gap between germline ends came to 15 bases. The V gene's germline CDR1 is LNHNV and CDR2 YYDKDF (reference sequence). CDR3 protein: CATSRDPLAALAKNIQYF. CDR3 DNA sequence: TGTGCCACCAGCAGAGATCCGTTGGCGGCACTAGCCAAAAACATTCAGTACTTC.

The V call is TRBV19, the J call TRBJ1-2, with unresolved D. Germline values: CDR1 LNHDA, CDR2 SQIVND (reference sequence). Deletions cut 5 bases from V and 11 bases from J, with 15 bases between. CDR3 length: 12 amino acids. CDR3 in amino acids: CASSLSVGGYTF. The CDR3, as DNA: TGTGCCAGTAGTCTCTCGGTCGGTGGGTACACCTTC.

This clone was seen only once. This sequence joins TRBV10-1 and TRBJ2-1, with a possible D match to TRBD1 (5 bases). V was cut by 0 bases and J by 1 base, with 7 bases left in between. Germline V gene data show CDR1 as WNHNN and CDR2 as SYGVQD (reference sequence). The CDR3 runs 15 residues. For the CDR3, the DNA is TGCGCCAGCAGTGAGTCACAGGCGTCCTACAATGAGCAGTTCTTC. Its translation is CASSESQASYNEQFF.

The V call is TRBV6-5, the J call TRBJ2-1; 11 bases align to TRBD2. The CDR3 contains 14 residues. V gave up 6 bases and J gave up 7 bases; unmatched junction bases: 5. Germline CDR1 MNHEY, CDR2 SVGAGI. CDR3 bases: TGTGCCAGCAGCCTAGCGGGAGGTCATAATGAGCAGTTCTTC. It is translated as CASSLAGGHNEQFF.